The 27 T cell receptor beta chains given below trace back to one sample, sequenced in a study of vaccination and CD4 T cells after COVID-19. With the Oncomine TCR Beta short-read assay, DNA from cultured CD4+ T cells was sequenced. Each CDR3 protein gets one entry after TCRdb re-called the PCR reads with MiXCR. The table lists around 7,800 distinct CDR3 sequences, roughly a third of them singletons, with approximately 29% in the top ten. These receptors' targets are unknown. Treatment of the sample: roughly 10-day PBMC culture with coronavirus spike peptide pools or control peptides (ViraFEST assay). An unexposed donor provided the CD4+ T cells, which were collected before the COVID-19 pandemic (2011-2018). Sequencing was carried out using CD4+ T cells from blood, cultured in vitro. These receptor sequences come from a human donor in good health.

J is TRBJ2-5 and V is TRBV27, with TRBD1 matching 9 bases. Germline trimming cut 5 bases from V and 7 bases from J; bases unmatched to any gene: 8. Germline CDR1 reads MNHEY; CDR2 reads SMNVEV (reference sequence). The length of the CDR3 is 14 residues. As DNA, the CDR3 is TGTGCCAGCAGTGTAAAGGACAGGGGTTGGACCCAGTACTTC. Encoded protein: CASSVKDRGWTQYF.

This clonotype was counted between two and nine times. The gene calls are TRBV7-2 and TRBJ2-7, with TRBD1 matching 7 bases. Trimming took 1 base from V and 2 from J; bases not matched to a gene: 2. The CDR3 extends over 14 amino acids. Germline V CDR1 and CDR2: SGHTA, FQGNSA. CDR3 DNA sequence: TGTGCCAGCAGCTTAGACAGGGGACCCTACGAGCAGTACTTC. Its protein is CASSLDRGPYEQYF.

The chain couples TRBV5-1 to TRBJ1-1; 8 nucleotides align to TRBD1. Germline V CDR1 and CDR2: SGHRS, YFSETQ. The CDR3 covers 14 residues. The V and J ends lost 2 bases and 1 base, in that order; junction bases with no gene match: 1. The CDR3 reads CASSFDRGNTEAFF. The CDR3 DNA sequence: TGCGCCAGCAGCTTCGACAGGGGGAACACTGAAGCTTTCTTT.

This clonotype was detected only a few times. The CDR3 coding sequence is TGTGCCAGCAGTGACGGGGCCACTGGGGCCAACGTCCTGACTTTC. Encoded protein: CASSDGATGANVLTF. The chain joins TRBV6-4 to TRBJ2-6, with D possibly TRBD1 on 5 matching bases. The CDR3 contains 15 residues. CDR1 is MRHNA, CDR2 SNTAGT, per germline. The V end was cut by 2 bases, the J end by 2 bases, with 7 bases between.

This clonotype was seen more than once but under ten times. The chain links TRBV7-9 to TRBJ1-1, with D possibly TRBD1 on 5 matching bases. Germline V gives CDR1 SEHNR, CDR2 FQNEAQ (reference sequence). This CDR3 has 14 amino acids. V lost 1 base to trimming and J lost 3 bases, with 9 bases between them. The CDR3 spells CASSLETVYTEAFF. The CDR3, as DNA: TGTGCCAGCAGCTTAGAGACAGTCTACACTGAAGCTTTCTTT.

In this sample, this clonotype turned up a few times. This chain connects TRBV20-1 to TRBJ2-3; 7 bases match TRBD2. Trimming removed 1 base from V and 4 bases from J; junction bases left unmatched: 5. The CDR3 extends over 14 amino acids. The germline V gene has CDR1 DFQATT and CDR2 SNEGSKA (reference sequence). CDR3 amino acids: CSARATSIADTQYF. Here the CDR3 DNA reads TGCAGTGCTAGAGCGACTAGCATCGCAGATACGCAGTATTTT.

This chain connects TRBV5-1 to TRBJ2-1, with D possibly matching TRBD1 (5 bases). CDR1 and CDR2 from the germline V gene are SGHRS and YFSETQ. The length of the CDR3 is 13 residues. Trimming shortened V by 4 bases and J by 8 bases, and 13 bases separated the two germline ends. The CDR3 nucleotides are TGCGCCAGCAGCCAGGGCCTTTTCGATGAGCAGTTCTTC. It is translated as CASSQGLFDEQFF. The complete variable domain, with remaining parts taken from reference TRBV5-1 and TRBJ2-1, reads KAGVTQTPRYLIKTRGQQVTLSCSPISGHRSVSWYQQTPGQGLQFLFEYFSETQRNKGNFPGRFSGRQFSNSRSEMNVSTLELGDSALYLCASSQGLFDEQFFGPGTRLTVL.

The chain links TRBV5-1 to TRBJ2-5, with a weak D call TRBD1 (6 bases). Trimming left V 4 bases short and J 4 bases short, with 20 bases between. There are 16 residues in the CDR3. Germline V gene sequence: CDR1 SGHRS, CDR2 YFSETQ. This CDR3 is CASSDSPGVSAETQYF. The DNA of the CDR3 is TGCGCCAGCAGCGATTCGCCAGGGGTTTCGGCAGAGACCCAGTACTTC.

The rearrangement links TRBV19 to TRBJ2-1, with no clear D. The CDR3 length is 15 residues. Germline-derived CDR1 and CDR2 are LNHDA and SQIVND (reference sequence). The V and J ends lost 5 bases and 5 bases respectively, with 16 bases between them. The CDR3 region is CASSPWTGSNNEQFF. The CDR3 DNA sequence: TGTGCCAGTAGTCCATGGACGGGTTCGAACAATGAGCAGTTCTTC.

The V and J genes are TRBV5-1 and TRBJ1-1; D gene uncertain. Germline V gives CDR1 SGHRS, CDR2 YFSETQ. V was cut by 3 bases and J by 1 base, with 7 bases left in between. This CDR3 is built from 13 residues. Written as DNA, the CDR3 is TGCGCCAGCAGCTCCGGTGAGAACACTGAAGCTTTCTTT. Amino acids: CASSSGENTEAFF. Looking up the rest from reference TRBV5-1 and TRBJ1-1 gives the full variable domain: KAGVTQTPRYLIKTRGQQVTLSCSPISGHRSVSWYQQTPGQGLQFLFEYFSETQRNKGNFPGRFSGRQFSNSRSEMNVSTLELGDSALYLCASSSGENTEAFFGQGTRLTVV.

The gene calls are TRBV6-1 and TRBJ1-2, with 7 bases identical to TRBD1. The V and J ends lost 0 bases and 5 bases, in that order; junction bases with no gene match: 6. The CDR3 is made up of 15 amino acids. Germline values: CDR1 MNHNS, CDR2 SASEGT. The CDR3 bases are TGTGCCAGCAGTGAAGCTTGGACAGGTTCGTATGGCTACACCTTC. Encoded protein: CASSEAWTGSYGYTF.

J is TRBJ2-6 and V is TRBV7-6; 9 bases fit TRBD1. The CDR3 covers 17 residues. Germline CDR1 is SGHVS and CDR2 is FNYEAQ. V lost 4 bases and J lost 2; bases outside the gene matches: 6. CDR3 protein: CASSSGTGWAGANVLTF. CDR3 DNA: TGTGCCAGCAGCTCTGGGACAGGGTGGGCTGGGGCCAACGTCCTGACTTTC.

This sequence joins TRBV18 and TRBJ1-3; 7 bases match TRBD1. Trimming took 3 bases from V and 2 from J; bases not matched to a gene: 10. Germline assignment: CDR1 KGHSH and CDR2 LQKENI. The length of the CDR3 is 17 residues. The CDR3 is CASSPTSDRAAGNTIYF. In nucleotides, the CDR3 is TGTGCCAGCTCACCCACCTCAGACAGGGCGGCTGGAAACACCATATATTTT.

This clonotype was picked up a small number of times. This chain joins TRBV19 and TRBJ1-2; D is perhaps TRBD1 (5 bases). Germline assignment: CDR1 LNHDA and CDR2 SQIVND (reference sequence). Trimming shortened V by 5 bases and J by 0 bases, and 10 bases separated the two germline ends. The CDR3 is 14 amino acids. The CDR3 is CASSVQDTNYGYTF. DNA for the CDR3: TGTGCCAGTAGTGTACAGGATACTAACTATGGCTACACCTTC.

This clonotype was recorded a few times. The gene calls are TRBV29-1 and TRBJ1-5; D not resolved. The V gene lost 4 bases and the J gene lost 6 bases, with 10 bases spanning the gap. This CDR3 region has 12 residues. CDR1 is SQVTM and CDR2 is ANQGSEA in the germline V gene. CDR3 in amino acids: CSVGGTGQPQHF. CDR3 DNA sequence: TGCAGCGTTGGCGGAACCGGTCAGCCCCAGCATTTT.

The V gene is TRBV20-1, the J gene TRBJ1-2, with D unresolved. Germline-derived CDR1 and CDR2 are DFQATT and SNEGSKA (reference sequence). This CDR3 is built from 11 residues. V was shortened by 6 bases and J by 8 bases, with 13 bases between the two germline ends. The CDR3 sequence is CSAIFNGGYTF. The CDR3 nucleotides are TGCAGTGCAATTTTTAACGGGGGCTACACCTTC.

V is TRBV9 and J is TRBJ2-2; no clear D. The CDR3 length is 14 residues. The germline CDR1 and CDR2 sequences are SGDLS and YYNGEE. Trimming shortened V by 2 bases and J by 1 base, and 6 bases separated the two germline ends. The CDR3 reads CASSVQQNTGELFF. The CDR3 DNA reads as TGTGCCAGCAGCGTGCAGCAGAACACCGGGGAGCTGTTTTTT. The full variable domain, completed using reference TRBV9 and TRBJ2-2, is DSGVTQTPKHLITATGQRVTLRCSPRSGDLSVYWYQQSLDQGLQFLIQYYNGEERAKGNILERFSAQQFPDLHSELNLSSLELGDSALYFCASSVQQNTGELFFGEGSRLTVL.

The chain has TRBV20-1 and TRBJ2-6; D might be TRBD1 or TRBD2, each matching 5 bases. This CDR3 is built from 16 residues. V was pared by 0 bases and J by 0 bases, with 9 bases between. CDR1 and CDR2 from the germline V gene are DFQATT and SNEGSKA (reference sequence). This CDR3 is CSARDPGSSGANVLTF. The CDR3 nucleotides read TGCAGTGCTAGAGATCCAGGGAGCTCTGGGGCCAACGTCCTGACTTTC.

This clonotype was counted between two and nine times. This chain uses TRBV5-4 with TRBJ1-1; no clear D. The germline V and J ends were trimmed by 1 base and 4 bases, with 8 bases remaining between them. Per the germline V gene, CDR1 is SGHNT and CDR2 is YYREEE (reference sequence). CDR3 length equals 13 residues. The CDR3 DNA follows: TGTGCCAGCAGCTTGAGTCCCTCCACTGAAGCTTTCTTT. Residues: CASSLSPSTEAFF.

The chain has TRBV6-5 and TRBJ1-6; D might be TRBD1 (5 bases). V was clipped by 0 bases and J by 7 bases, with 13 bases between them. The CDR3 spans 16 residues. CDR1 and CDR2 (germline): MNHEY, SVGAGI. The CDR3 spells CASSYSIGTGNSPLHF. The CDR3 nucleotides read TGTGCCAGCAGTTACTCGATCGGGACGGGGAATTCACCCCTCCACTTT.

A few counts support this clonotype. The J gene is TRBJ2-3, the V gene TRBV19; D unclear. The CDR3 contains 14 residues. The V end was cut by 1 base, the J end by 14 bases, with 19 bases between. Germline V gene data show CDR1 as LNHDA and CDR2 as SQIVND (reference sequence). In DNA form, the CDR3 reads TGTGCCAGTAGTATAGGAATGGATTCGATTAGCCCGTATTTT. As protein: CASSIGMDSISPYF.

The V call is TRBV24-1, the J call TRBJ2-3; tentatively, D is TRBD2 (5 bases). The length of the CDR3 is 13 residues. V lost 5 bases to trimming and J lost 2 bases, with 7 bases between them. Germline CDR1 reads KGHDR; CDR2 reads SFDVKD. The CDR3 nucleotides read TGTGCCACCAGTGTGGAGGACACAGATACGCAGTATTTT. The encoded protein is CATSVEDTDTQYF.

This clonotype has more than one count but fewer than ten. This sequence joins TRBV27 and TRBJ1-2; no clear D gene. Trimming took 2 bases from V and 4 from J, leaving 8 bases between them. Germline assignment: CDR1 MNHEY and CDR2 SMNVEV (reference sequence). The CDR3 loop spans 13 amino acids. CDR3 loop: CASSLGPIYGYTF. Here the CDR3 DNA reads TGTGCCAGCAGTTTAGGACCGATCTATGGCTACACCTTC.

A few counts support this clonotype. This chain joins TRBV5-1 and TRBJ1-2, with 9 bases identical to TRBD1. There are 14 residues in the CDR3. Germline values: CDR1 SGHRS, CDR2 YFSETQ. Trimming cost V 4 bases and J 5 bases; bases outside gene matches: 6. The CDR3, as DNA: TGCGCCAGCAGCGACGGGACAGGGCAGTATGGCTACACCTTC. Amino acids: CASSDGTGQYGYTF.

V usage is TRBV23-1 and J usage is TRBJ1-6, with D tentatively TRBD1 (5 bases). TRBV23-1 is reported as an ORF; its role is uncertain. Trimming stripped 4 bases from V and 6 bases from J, with 13 bases between. The CDR3 loop spans 15 amino acids. For the CDR3, the DNA is TGCGCCAGCAGTCCGAGGGGTCAGCTTAATTCACCCCTCCACTTT. This sequence encodes CASSPRGQLNSPLHF.

V and J are TRBV7-3 and TRBJ1-2; weak D call: TRBD1 (5 bases). V lost 3 bases to trimming and J lost 6 bases, with 8 bases between them. The CDR3 has 12 amino acids. Per the germline V gene, CDR1 is SGHTA and CDR2 is FQGTGA. CDR3 sequence reads: CASSLGPDGYTF. In DNA, the CDR3 is TGTGCCAGCAGCTTGGGACCGGATGGCTACACCTTC.

The chain uses TRBV9 and TRBJ2-5, with TRBD2 identical over 13 bases. CDR1 is SGDLS, CDR2 YYNGEE, per germline. This CDR3 is 16 amino acids long. V dropped 4 bases and J dropped 1; count of bases not matched to a gene: 4. Here the CDR3 DNA reads TGTGCCAGCAGCCCACGGACTAGCGGGGGCCAAGAGACCCAGTACTTC. Amino acids: CASSPRTSGGQETQYF.